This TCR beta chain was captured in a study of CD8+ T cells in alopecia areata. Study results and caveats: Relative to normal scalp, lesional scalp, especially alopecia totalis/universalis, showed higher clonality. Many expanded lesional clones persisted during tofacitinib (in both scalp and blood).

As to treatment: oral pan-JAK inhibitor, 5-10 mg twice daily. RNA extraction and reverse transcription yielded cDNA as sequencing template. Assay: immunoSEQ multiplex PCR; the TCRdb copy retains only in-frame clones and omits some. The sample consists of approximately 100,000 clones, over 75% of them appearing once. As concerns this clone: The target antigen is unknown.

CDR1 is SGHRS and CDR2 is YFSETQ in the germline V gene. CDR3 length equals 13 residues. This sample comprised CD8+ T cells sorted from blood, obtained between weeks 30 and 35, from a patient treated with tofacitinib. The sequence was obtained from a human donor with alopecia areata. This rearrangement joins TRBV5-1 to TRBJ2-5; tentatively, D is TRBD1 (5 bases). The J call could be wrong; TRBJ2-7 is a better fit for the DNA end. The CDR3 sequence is CASSLGRDYEQYF. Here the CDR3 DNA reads TGCGCCAGCAGCTTAGGCAGGGACTACGAGCAGTACTTC.